This T cell receptor (beta chain) is drawn from a study of T-cell memory formation after mild COVID-19. Study as a whole: In these data, TCR clusters were largely donor specific.

Germline values: CDR1 SGHRS, CDR2 YFSETQ. The CDR3 has 14 amino acids. Trimming cost V 4 bases and J 1 base, with 11 bases left between them. Study conclusions and caveats: Clones contracting day 15 to 85 were balanced CD4/CD8; later expanders leaned CD4+. The study detected some responding clones in pre-infection memory, suggesting cross-reactive memory joined.

Researchers used 5'RACE with constant-segment primers to make TCR alpha and TCR beta cDNA libraries that carry sample barcodes and UMIs. TCRdb reprocessed the 5' RACE reads with MiXCR, giving one entry per CDR3 protein. The sample has approximately 290,000 distinct CDR3 sequences, less than 9.5% seen once. With respect to this clonotype: The antigen is not known.

The V call is TRBV5-1, the J call TRBJ1-1; D unresolved. The sample was PBMCs or a T cell subset sorted from them (not recorded which). The sequence was collected from a man aged 18 to 30 who had mild COVID-19 (a few samples of this study predate the infection). Cell type and time point are not known. This CDR3 reads CASSLGRPNTEAFF. CDR3 DNA: TGCGCCAGCAGCCTAGGACGCCCGAACACTGAAGCTTTCTTT.